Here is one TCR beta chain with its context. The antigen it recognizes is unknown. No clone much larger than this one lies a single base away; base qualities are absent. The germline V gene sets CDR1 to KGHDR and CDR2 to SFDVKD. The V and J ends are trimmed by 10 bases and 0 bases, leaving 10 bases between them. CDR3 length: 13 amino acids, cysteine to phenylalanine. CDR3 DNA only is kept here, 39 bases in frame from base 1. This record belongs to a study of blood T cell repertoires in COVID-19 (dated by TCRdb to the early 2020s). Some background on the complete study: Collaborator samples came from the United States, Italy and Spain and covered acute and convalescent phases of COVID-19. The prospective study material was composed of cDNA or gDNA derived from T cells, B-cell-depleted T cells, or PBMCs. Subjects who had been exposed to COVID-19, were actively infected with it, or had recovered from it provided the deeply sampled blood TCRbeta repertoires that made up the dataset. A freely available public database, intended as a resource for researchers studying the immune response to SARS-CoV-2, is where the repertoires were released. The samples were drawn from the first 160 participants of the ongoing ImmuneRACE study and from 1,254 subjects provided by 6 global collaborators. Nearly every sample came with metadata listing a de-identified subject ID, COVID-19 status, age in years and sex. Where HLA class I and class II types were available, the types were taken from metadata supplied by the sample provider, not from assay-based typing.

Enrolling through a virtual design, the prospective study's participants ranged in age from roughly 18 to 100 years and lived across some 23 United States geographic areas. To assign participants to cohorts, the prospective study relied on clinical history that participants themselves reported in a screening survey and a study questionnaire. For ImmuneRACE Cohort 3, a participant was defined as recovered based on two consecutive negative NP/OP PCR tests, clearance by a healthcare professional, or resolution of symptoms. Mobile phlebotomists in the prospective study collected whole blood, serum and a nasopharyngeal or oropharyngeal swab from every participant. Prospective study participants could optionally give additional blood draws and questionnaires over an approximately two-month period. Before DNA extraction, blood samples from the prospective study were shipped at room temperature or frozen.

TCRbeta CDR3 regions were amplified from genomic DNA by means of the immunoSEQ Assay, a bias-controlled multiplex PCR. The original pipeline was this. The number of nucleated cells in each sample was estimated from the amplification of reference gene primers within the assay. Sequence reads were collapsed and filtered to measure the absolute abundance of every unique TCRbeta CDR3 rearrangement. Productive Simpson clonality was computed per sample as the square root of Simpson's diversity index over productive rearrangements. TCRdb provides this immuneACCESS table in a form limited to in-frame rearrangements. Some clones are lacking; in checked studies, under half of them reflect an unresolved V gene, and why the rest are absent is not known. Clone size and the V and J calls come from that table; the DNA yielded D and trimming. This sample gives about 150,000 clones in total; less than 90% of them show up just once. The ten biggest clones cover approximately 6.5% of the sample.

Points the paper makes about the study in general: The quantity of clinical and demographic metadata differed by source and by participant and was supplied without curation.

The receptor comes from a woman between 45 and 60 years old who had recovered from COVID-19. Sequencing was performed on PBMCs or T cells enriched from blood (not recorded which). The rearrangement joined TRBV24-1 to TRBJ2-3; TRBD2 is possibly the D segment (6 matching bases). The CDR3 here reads CATRDSSTDTQYF. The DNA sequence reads TGTGCCACTAGGGACTCTAGCACAGATACGCAGTATTTT.